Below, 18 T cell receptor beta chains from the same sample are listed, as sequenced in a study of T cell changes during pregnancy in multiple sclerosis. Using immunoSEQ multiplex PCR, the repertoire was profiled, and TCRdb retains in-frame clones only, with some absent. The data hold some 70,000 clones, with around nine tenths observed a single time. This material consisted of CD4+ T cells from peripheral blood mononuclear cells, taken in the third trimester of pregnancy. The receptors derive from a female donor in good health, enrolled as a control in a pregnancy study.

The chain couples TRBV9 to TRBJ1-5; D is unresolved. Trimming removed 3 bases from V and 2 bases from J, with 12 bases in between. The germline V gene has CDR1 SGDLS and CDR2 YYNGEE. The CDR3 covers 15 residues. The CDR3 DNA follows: TGTGCCAGCAGCGAACAAGGACTTGGCAATCAGCCCCAGCATTTT. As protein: CASSEQGLGNQPQHF. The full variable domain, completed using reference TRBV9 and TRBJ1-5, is DSGVTQTPKHLITATGQRVTLRCSPRSGDLSVYWYQQSLDQGLQFLIQYYNGEERAKGNILERFSAQQFPDLHSELNLSSLELGDSALYFCASSEQGLGNQPQHFGDGTRLSIL.

The CDR3 DNA is TGTGCCAGCAGCCGCAGCGGGTTCCAAGAGACCCAGTACTTC. Translation gives CASSRSGFQETQYF. V is TRBV7-3 and J is TRBJ2-5, with D perhaps TRBD2 (6 bases). This CDR3 contains 14 residues. Germline CDR1 and CDR2: SGHTA and FQGTGA. Trimming stripped 5 bases from V and 1 base from J, with 11 bases between.

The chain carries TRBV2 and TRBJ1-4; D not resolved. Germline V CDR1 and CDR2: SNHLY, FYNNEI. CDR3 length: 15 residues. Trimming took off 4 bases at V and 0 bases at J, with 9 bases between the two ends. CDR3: CASSAESATNEKLFF. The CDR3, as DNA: TGTGCCAGCAGTGCTGAGTCTGCAACTAATGAAAAACTGTTTTTT.

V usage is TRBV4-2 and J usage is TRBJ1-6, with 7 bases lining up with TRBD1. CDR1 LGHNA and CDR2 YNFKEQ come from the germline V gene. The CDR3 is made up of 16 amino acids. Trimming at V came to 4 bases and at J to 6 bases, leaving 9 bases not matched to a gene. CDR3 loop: CASSPLTGTGNSPLHF. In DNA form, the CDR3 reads TGTGCCAGCAGCCCCCTGACAGGGACTGGTAATTCACCCCTCCACTTT.

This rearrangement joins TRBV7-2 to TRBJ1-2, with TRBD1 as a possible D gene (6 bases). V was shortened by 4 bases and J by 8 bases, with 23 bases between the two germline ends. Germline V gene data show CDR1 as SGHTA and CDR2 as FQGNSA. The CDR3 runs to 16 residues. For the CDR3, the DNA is TGTGCCAGCAGCTCTTCAAGTGCAGCACTTGGGGGCGGCTACACCTTC. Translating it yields CASSSSSAALGGGYTF.

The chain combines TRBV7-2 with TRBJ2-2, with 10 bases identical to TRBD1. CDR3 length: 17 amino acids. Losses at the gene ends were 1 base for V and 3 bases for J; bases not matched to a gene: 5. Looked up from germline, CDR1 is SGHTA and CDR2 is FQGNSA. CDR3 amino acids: CASSLVGTGADTGELFF. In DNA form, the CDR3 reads TGTGCCAGCAGCTTAGTTGGGACAGGGGCGGACACCGGGGAGCTGTTTTTT.

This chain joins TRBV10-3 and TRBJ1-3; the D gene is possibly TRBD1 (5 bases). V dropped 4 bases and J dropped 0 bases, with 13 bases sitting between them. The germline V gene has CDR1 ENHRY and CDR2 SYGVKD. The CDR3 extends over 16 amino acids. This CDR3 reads CAISGSTANSGNTIYF. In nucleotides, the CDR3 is TGTGCCATCAGTGGCTCGACAGCAAACTCTGGAAACACCATATATTTT.

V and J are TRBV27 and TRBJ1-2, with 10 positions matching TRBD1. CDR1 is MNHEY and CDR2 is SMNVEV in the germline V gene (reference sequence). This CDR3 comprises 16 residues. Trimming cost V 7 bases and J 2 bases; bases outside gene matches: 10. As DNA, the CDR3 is TGTGCCAGCACCATGGGACAGGGGAGGGGAAACTATGGCTACACCTTC. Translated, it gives CASTMGQGRGNYGYTF.

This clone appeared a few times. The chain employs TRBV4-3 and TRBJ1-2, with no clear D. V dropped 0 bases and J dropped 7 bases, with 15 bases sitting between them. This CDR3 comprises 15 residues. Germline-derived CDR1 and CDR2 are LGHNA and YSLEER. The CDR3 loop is CASSQEGWAPVGYTF. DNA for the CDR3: TGCGCCAGCAGCCAAGAAGGATGGGCACCTGTTGGCTACACCTTC.

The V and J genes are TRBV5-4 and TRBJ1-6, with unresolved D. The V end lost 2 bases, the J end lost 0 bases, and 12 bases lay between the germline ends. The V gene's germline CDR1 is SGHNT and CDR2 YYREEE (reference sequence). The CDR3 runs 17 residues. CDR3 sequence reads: CASSFREALSYNSPLHF. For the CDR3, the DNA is TGTGCCAGCAGCTTCCGCGAAGCCCTCTCCTATAATTCACCCCTCCACTTT.

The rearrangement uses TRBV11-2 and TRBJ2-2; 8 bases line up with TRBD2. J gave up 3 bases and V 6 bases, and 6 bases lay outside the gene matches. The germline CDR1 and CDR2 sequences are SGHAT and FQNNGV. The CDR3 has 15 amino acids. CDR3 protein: CASRPTSGYTGELFF. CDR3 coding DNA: TGTGCCAGCAGACCTACTAGCGGCTACACCGGGGAGCTGTTTTTT.

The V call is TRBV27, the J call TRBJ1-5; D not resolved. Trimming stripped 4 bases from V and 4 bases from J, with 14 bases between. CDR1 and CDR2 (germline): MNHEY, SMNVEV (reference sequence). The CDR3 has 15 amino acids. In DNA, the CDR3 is TGTGCCAGCAGTTCCACTCTGAGTACGAATCAGCCCCAGCATTTT. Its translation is CASSSTLSTNQPQHF.

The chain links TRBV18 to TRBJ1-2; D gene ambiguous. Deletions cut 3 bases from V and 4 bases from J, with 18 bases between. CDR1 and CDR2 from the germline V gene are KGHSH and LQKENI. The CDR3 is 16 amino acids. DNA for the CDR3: TGTGCCAGCTCACCCGACCCGCAAAGAGGTCTCTATGGCTACACCTTC. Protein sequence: CASSPDPQRGLYGYTF.

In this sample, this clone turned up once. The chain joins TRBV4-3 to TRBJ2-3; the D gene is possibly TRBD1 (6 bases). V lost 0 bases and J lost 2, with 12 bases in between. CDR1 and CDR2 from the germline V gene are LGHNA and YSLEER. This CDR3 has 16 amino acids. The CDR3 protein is CASSQDAGASTDTQYF. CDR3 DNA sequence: TGCGCCAGCAGCCAAGATGCAGGGGCGTCCACAGATACGCAGTATTTT.

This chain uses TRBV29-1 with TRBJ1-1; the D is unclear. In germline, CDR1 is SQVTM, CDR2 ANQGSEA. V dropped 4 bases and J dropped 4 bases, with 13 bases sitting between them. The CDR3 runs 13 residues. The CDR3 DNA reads TGCAGCGTTGTCGAGGGTTTGAGCACTGAAGCTTTCTTT. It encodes CSVVEGLSTEAFF.

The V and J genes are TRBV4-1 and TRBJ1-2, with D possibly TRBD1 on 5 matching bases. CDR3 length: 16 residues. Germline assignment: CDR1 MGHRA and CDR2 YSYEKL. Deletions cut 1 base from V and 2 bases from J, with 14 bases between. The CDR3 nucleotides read TGCGCCAGCAGCCAAGCTGATGAACGGGGGAACTATGGCTACACCTTC. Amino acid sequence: CASSQADERGNYGYTF.

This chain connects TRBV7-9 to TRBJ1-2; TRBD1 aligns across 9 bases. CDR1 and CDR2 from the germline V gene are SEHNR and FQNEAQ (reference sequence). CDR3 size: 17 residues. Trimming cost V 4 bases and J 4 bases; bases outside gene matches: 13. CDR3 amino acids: CASSSTIPDRGLYGYTF. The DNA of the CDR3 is TGTGCCAGCAGCTCCACGATTCCGGACAGGGGCCTCTATGGCTACACCTTC.

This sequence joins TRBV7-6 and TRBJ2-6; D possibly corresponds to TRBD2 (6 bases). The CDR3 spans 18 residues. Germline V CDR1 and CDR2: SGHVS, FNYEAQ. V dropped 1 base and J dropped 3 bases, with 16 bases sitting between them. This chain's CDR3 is CASSLGSEGRSGANVLTF. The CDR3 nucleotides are TGTGCCAGCAGCTTAGGTTCGGAGGGCCGGAGTGGGGCCAACGTCCTGACTTTC.